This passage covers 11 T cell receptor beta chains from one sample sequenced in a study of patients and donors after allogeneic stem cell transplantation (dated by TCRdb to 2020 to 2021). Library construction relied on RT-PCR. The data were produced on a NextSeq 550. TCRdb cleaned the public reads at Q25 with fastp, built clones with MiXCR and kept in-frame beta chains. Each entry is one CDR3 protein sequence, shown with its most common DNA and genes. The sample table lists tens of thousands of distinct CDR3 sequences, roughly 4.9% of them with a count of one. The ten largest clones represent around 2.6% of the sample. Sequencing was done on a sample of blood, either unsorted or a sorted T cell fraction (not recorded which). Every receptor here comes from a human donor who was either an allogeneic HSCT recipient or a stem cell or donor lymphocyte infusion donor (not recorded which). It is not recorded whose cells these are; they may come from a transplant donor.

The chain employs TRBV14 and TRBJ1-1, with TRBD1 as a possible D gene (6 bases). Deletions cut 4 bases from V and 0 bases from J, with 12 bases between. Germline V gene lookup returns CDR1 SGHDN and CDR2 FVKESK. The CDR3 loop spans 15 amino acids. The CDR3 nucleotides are TGTGCCAGCAGCCCTCGGGGGGCCCTGAACACTGAAGCTTTCTTT. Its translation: CASSPRGALNTEAFF.

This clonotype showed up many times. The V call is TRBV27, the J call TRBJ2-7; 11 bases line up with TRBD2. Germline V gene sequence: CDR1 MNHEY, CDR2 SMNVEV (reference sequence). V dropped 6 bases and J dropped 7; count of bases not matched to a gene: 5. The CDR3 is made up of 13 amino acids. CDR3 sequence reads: CASSPSGRREQYF. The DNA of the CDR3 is TGTGCCAGCAGCCCTAGCGGGAGGAGAGAGCAGTACTTC.

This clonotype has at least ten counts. The CDR3 here is CASSVGLARNYGYTF. The CDR3 nucleotides are TGTGCCAGTAGTGTCGGGCTCGCCCGAAACTATGGCTACACCTTC. The rearrangement links TRBV19 to TRBJ1-2; D uncertain. Per germline, CDR1 LNHDA and CDR2 SQIVND (reference sequence). The germline V and J ends were trimmed by 5 bases and 2 bases, with 15 bases remaining between them. This CDR3 region has 15 residues.

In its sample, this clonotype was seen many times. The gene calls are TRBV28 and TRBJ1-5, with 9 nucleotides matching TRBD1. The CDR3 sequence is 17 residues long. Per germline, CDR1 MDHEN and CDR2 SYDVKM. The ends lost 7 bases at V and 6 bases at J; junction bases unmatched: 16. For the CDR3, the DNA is TGTGCCAGCACCCAAGTTGGACAGGGGCTTGTTTTTCAGCCCCAGCATTTT. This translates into CASTQVGQGLVFQPQHF. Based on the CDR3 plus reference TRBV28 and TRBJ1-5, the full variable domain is DVKVTQSSRYLVKRTGEKVFLECVQDMDHENMFWYRQDPGLGLRLIYFSYDVKMKEKGDIPEGYSVSREKKERFSLILESASTNQTSMYLCASTQVGQGLVFQPQHFGDGTRLSIL.

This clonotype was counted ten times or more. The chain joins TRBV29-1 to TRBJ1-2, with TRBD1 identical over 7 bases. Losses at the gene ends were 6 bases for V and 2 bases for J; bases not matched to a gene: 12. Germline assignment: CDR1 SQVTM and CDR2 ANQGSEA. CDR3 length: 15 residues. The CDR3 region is CSVRPRQGGNYGYTF. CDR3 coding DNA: TGCAGCGTACGTCCTCGACAGGGAGGCAACTATGGCTACACCTTC. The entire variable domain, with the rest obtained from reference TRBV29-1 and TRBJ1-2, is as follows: SAVISQKPSRDICQRGTSLTIQCQVDSQVTMMFWYRQQPGQSLTLIATANQGSEATYESGFVIDKFPISRPNLTFSTLTVSNMSPEDSSIYLCSVRPRQGGNYGYTFGSGTRLTVV.

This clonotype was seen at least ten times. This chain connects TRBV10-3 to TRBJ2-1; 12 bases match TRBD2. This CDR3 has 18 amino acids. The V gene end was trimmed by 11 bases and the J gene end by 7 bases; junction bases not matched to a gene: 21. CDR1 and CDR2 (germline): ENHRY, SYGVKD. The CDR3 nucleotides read TGTGCCGCACGGACTAGCGGGATCCCTAATACCGACCTAAATGAGCAGTTCTTC. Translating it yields CAARTSGIPNTDLNEQFF.

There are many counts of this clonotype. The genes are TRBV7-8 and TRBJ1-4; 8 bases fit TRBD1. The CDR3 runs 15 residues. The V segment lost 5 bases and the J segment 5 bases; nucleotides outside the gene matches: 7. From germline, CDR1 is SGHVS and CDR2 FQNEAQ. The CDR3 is CASSLRQGINEKLFF. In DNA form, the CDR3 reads TGTGCCAGCAGCCTACGACAGGGGATCAATGAAAAACTGTTTTTT.

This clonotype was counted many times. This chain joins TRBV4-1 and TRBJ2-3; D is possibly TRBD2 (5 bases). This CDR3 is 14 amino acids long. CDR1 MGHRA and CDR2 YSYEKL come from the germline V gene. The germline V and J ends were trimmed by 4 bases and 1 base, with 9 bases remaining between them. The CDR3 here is CASSLRAGTDTQYF. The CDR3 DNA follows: TGCGCCAGCAGCCTAAGAGCGGGCACAGATACGCAGTATTTT.

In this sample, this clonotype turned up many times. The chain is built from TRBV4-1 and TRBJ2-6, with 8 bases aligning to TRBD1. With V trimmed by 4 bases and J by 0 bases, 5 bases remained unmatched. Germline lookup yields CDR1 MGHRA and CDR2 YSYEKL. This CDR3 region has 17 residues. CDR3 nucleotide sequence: TGCGCCAGCAGCCCGACAGGGGAATTCTCTGGGGCCAACGTCCTGACTTTC. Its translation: CASSPTGEFSGANVLTF.

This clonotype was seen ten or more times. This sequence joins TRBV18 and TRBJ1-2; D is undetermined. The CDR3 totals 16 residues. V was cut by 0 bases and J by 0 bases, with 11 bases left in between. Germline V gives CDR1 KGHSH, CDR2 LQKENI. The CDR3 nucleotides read TGTGCCAGCTCACCACCGGTTCCCTTAGCTAACTATGGCTACACCTTC. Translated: CASSPPVPLANYGYTF.

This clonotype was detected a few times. Here the CDR3 reads CASSLRAPQGTDTQYF. CDR3 DNA: TGTGCCAGCAGTTTAAGGGCCCCCCAAGGCACAGATACGCAGTATTTT. The J gene is TRBJ2-3, the V gene TRBV27, with D unclear. The germline CDR1 and CDR2 sequences are MNHEY and SMNVEV (reference sequence). CDR3 length: 16 amino acids. Trimming left V 2 bases short and J 1 base short, with 13 bases between.